This section outlines one T cell receptor beta chain sequence together with its context. What it binds is not known. This specimen belongs to a study of Graves' ophthalmopathy and Graves' hyperthyroidism. Study-level results: Most expanded thyroid clonotypes above 0.001 frequency also appeared in blood.

Losses at the gene ends were 7 bases for V and 3 bases for J; bases not matched to a gene: 3. CDR3 length: 12 residues. Germline V gene sequence: CDR1 SNHLY, CDR2 FYNNEI. Amplifying from RNA transcripts, the study obtained TCR beta CDR3 regions. HTBI primers primed a first-round RT-PCR, and a second-round multiplex PCR followed. TCRdb used MiXCR to reprocess the multiplex PCR reads, holding one entry per CDR3 protein. The sample holds over 650,000 distinct CDR3 sequences; over 40% are singletons and the top ten take 3% to 4%. Orbital computed tomography, together with clinical symptoms, serum thyroxine, TRAb and thyroid ultrasound, was used for diagnosis. The PBMCs were taken from approximately 9.7 ml of fresh peripheral blood.

The TCR was taken from an adult man with Graves' ophthalmopathy. This chain connects TRBV2 to TRBJ2-7; 7 bases fit TRBD2. Sequencing was performed on peripheral blood. CDR3 sequence reads: CASNPGGYEQYF. The CDR3 DNA reads TGTGCCAGCAACCCGGGGGGCTACGAGCAGTACTTC.